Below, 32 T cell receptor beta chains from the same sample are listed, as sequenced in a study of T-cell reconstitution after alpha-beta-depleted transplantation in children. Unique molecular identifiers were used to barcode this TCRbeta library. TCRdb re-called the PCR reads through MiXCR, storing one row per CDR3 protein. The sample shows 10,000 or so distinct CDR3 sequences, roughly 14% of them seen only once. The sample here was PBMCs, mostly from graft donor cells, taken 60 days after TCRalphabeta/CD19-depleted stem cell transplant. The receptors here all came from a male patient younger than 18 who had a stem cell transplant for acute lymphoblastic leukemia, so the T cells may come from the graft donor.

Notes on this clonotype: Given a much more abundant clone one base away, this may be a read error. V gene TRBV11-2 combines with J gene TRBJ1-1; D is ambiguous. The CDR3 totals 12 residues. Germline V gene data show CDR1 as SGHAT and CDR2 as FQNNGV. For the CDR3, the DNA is TGTTCCAGCACCTCAGATCGGGGAGAAGCTTTCTTT. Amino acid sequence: CSSTSDRGEAFF.

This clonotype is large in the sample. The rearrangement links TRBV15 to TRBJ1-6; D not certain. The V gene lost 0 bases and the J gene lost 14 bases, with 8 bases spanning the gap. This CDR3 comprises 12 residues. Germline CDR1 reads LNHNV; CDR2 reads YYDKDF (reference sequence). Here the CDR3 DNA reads TGTGCCACCAGCAGAGATGTGAGCACCCTCCACTTT. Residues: CATSRDVSTLHF.

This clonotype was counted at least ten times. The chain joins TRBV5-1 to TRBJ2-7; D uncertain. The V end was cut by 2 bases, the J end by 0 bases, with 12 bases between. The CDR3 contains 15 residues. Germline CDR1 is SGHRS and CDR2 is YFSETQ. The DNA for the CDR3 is TGCGCCAGCAGCTTTGGCACCCTGAACTCCTACGAGCAGTACTTC. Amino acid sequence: CASSFGTLNSYEQYF.

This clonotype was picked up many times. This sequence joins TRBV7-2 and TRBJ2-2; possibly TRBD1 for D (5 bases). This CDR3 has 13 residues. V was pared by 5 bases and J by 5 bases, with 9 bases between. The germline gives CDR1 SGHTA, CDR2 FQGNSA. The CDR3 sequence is CASSPQGTGELFF. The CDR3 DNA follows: TGTGCCAGCAGCCCCCAGGGTACCGGGGAGCTGTTTTTT.

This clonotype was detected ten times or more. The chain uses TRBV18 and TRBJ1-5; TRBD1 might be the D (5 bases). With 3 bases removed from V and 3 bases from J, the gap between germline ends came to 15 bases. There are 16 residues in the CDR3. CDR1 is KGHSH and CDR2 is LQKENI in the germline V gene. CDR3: CASSPQPTEINQPQHF. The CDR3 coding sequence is TGTGCCAGCTCACCCCAGCCGACAGAGATCAATCAGCCCCAGCATTTT.

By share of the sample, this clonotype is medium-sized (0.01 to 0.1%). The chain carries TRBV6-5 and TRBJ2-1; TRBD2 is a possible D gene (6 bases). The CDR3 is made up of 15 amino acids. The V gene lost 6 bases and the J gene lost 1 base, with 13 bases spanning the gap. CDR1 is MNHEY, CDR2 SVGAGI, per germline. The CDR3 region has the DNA TGTGCCAGCAGAGGTAGCGGCAGGTCCTACAATGAGCAGTTCTTC. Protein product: CASRGSGRSYNEQFF.

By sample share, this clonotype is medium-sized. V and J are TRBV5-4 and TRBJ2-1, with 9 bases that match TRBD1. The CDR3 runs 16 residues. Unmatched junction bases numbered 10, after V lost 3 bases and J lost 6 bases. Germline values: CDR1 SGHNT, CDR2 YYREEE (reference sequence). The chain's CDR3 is CASSSGTGTNGNEQFF. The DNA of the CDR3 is TGTGCCAGCAGCTCCGGGACAGGGACTAACGGCAATGAGCAGTTCTTC.

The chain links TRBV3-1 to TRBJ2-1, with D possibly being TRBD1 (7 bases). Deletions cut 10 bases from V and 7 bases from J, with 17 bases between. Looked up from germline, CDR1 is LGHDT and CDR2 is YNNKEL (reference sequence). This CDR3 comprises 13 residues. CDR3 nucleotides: TGTGCCACAGGGGGGCAGGAGATTAATGAGCAGTTCTTC. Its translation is CATGGQEINEQFF.

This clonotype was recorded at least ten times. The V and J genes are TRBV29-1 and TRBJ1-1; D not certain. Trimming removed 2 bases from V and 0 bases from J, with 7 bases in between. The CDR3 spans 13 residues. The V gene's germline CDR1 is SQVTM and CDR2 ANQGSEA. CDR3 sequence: CSVERDLNTEAFF. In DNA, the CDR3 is TGCAGCGTTGAAAGGGATCTGAACACTGAAGCTTTCTTT.

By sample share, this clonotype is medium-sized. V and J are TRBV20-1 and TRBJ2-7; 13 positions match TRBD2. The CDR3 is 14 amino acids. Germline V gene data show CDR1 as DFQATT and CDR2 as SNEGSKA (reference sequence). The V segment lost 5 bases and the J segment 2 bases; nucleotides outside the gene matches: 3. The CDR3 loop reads CSARLAGGPYEQYF. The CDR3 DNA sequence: TGCAGTGCTCGACTAGCGGGAGGCCCCTACGAGCAGTACTTC.

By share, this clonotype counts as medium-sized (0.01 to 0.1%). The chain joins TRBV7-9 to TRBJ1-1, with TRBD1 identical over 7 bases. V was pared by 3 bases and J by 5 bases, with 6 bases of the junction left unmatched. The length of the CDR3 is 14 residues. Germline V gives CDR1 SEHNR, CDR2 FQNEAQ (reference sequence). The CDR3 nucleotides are TGTGCCAGCAGCTTGGCGGACAGGCGGACTGAAGCTTTCTTT. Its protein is CASSLADRRTEAFF.

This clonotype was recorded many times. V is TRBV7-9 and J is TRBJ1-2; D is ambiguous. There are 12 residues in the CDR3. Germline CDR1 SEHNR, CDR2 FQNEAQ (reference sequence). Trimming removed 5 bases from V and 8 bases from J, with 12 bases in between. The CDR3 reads CASSPGERGYTF. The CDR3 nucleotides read TGTGCCAGCAGCCCCGGGGAGCGCGGCTACACCTTC. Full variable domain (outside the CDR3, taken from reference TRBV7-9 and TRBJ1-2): DTGVSQNPRHKITKRGQNVTFRCDPISEHNRLYWYRQTLGQGPEFLTYFQNEAQLEKSRLLSDRFSAERPKGSFSTLEIQRTEQGDSAMYLCASSPGERGYTFGSGTRLTVV.

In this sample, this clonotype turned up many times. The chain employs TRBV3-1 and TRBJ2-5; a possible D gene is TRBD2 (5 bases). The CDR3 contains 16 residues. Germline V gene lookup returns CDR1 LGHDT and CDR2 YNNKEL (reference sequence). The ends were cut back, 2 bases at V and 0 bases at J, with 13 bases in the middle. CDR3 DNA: TGTGCCAGCAGCCAACCACTTGGAGGTTACCAAGAGACCCAGTACTTC. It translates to CASSQPLGGYQETQYF.

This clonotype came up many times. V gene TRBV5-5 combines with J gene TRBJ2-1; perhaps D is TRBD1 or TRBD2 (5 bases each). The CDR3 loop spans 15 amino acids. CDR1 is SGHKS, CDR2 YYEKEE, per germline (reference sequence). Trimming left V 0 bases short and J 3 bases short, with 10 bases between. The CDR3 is CASSLGKGSYNEQFF. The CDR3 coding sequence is TGTGCCAGCAGCTTGGGGAAGGGGAGCTACAATGAGCAGTTCTTC.

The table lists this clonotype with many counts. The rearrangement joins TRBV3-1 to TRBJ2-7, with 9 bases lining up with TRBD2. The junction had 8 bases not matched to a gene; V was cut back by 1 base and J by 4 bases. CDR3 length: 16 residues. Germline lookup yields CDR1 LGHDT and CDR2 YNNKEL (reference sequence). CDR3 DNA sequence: TGTGCCAGCAGCCAAGGCGGCGGGAGGGCCGATTACGAGCAGTACTTC. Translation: CASSQGGGRADYEQYF.

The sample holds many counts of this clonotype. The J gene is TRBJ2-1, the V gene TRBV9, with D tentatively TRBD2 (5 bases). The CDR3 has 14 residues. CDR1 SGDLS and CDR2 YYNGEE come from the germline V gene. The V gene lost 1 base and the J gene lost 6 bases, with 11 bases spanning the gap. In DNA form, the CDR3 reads TGTGCCAGCAGCGTACTCCTAGCTTCCAATGAGCAGTTCTTC. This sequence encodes CASSVLLASNEQFF. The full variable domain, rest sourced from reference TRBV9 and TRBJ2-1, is DSGVTQTPKHLITATGQRVTLRCSPRSGDLSVYWYQQSLDQGLQFLIQYYNGEERAKGNILERFSAQQFPDLHSELNLSSLELGDSALYFCASSVLLASNEQFFGPGTRLTVL.

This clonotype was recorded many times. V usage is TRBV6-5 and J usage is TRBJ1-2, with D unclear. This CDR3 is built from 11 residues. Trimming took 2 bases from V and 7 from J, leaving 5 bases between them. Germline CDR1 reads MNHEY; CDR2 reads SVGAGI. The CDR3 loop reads CASSYVGGYTF. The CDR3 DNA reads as TGTGCCAGCAGTTACGTCGGTGGCTACACCTTC.

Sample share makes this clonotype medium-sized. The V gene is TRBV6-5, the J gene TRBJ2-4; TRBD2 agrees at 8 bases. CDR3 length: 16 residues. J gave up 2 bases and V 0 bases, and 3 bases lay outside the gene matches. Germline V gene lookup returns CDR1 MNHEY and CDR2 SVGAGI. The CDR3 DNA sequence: TGTGCCAGCAGTTACTCGAGCGGGAGTCCCAAAAACATTCAGTACTTC. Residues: CASSYSSGSPKNIQYF.

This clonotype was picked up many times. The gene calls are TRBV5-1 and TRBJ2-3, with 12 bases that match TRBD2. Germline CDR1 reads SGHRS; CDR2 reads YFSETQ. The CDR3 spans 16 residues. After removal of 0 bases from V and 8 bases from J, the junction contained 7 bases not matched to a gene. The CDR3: CASSLATSGSGGTQYF. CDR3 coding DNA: TGCGCCAGCAGCTTGGCGACTAGCGGGAGTGGGGGTACGCAGTATTTT.

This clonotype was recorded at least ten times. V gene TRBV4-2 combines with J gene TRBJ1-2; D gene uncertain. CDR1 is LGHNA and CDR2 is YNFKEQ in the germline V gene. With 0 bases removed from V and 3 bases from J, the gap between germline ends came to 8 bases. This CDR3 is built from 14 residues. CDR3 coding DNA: TGTGCCAGCAGCCAAGATCGAAGGGACTATGGCTACACCTTC. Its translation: CASSQDRRDYGYTF.

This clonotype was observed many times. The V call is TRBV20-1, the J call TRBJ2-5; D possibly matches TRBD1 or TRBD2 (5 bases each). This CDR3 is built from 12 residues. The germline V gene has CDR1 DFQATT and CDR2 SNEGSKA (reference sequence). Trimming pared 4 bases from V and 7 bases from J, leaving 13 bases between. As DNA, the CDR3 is TGCAGTGCTACCGGGACCCGGGGGACCCAGTACTTC. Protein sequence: CSATGTRGTQYF.

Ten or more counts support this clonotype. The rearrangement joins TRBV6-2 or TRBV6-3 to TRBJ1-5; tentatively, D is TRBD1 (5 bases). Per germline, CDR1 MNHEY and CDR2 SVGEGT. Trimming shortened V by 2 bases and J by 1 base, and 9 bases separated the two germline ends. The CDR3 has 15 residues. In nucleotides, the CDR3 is TGTGCCAGCAGTTACGTCGGGGCGAGCAATCAGCCCCAGCATTTT. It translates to CASSYVGASNQPQHF.

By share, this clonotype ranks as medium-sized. The CDR3 coding sequence is TGCAGCGTTGGACAGCGGAGGGGCTATGGCTACACCTTC. The encoded protein is CSVGQRRGYGYTF. This chain links TRBV29-1 with TRBJ1-2, with a possible D match to TRBD1 (5 bases). The V and J ends lost 4 bases and 4 bases respectively, with 13 bases between them. The CDR3 extends over 13 amino acids. Germline assignment: CDR1 SQVTM and CDR2 ANQGSEA.

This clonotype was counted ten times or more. The CDR3 spells CASSERVDYYNEQFF. The CDR3, as DNA: TGTGCCAGCAGTGAGAGGGTGGACTACTACAATGAGCAGTTCTTC. The chain is built from TRBV2 and TRBJ2-1; tentative D call: TRBD2 (6 bases). V was clipped by 3 bases and J by 3 bases, with 12 bases between them. The CDR3 is 15 residues long. Germline V gives CDR1 SNHLY, CDR2 FYNNEI.

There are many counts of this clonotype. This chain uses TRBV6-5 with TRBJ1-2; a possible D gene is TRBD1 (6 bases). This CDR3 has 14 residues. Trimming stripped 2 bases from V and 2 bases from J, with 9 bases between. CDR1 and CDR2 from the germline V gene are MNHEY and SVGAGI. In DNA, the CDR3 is TGTGCCAGCAGTTACGGGACAAGAAACTATGGCTACACCTTC. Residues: CASSYGTRNYGYTF.

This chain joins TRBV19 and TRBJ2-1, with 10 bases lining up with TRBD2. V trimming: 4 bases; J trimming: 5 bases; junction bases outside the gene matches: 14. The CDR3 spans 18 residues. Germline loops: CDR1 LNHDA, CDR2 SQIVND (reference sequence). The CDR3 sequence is CASSRGGISGRLNNEQFF. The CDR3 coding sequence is TGTGCCAGTAGTAGGGGGGGGATTAGCGGGAGGTTGAACAATGAGCAGTTCTTC.

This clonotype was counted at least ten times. The CDR3 here is CASSPTGGFGEQYF. The CDR3 DNA is TGTGCCAGCTCACCGACAGGGGGCTTCGGCGAGCAGTACTTC. The chain links TRBV18 to TRBJ2-7; 10 bases fit TRBD1. Germline trimming cut 3 bases from V and 6 bases from J; bases unmatched to any gene: 5. The V gene's germline CDR1 is KGHSH and CDR2 LQKENI. The CDR3 consists of 14 residues.

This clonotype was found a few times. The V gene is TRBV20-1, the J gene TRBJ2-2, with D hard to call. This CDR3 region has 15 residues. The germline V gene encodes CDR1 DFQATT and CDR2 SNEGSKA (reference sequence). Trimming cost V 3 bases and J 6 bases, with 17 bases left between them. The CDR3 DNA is TGCAGTGCTAGTCGTGGCGTCTCGGTGCCCGGGGAGCTGTTTTTT. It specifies CSASRGVSVPGELFF.

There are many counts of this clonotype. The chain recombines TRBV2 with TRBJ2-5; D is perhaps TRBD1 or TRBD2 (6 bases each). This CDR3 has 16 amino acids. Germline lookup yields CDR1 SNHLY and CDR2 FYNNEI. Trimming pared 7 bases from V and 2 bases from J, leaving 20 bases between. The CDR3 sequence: CASMNGGLGPQETQYF. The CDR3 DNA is TGTGCCAGCATGAATGGGGGGCTGGGCCCTCAAGAGACCCAGTACTTC.

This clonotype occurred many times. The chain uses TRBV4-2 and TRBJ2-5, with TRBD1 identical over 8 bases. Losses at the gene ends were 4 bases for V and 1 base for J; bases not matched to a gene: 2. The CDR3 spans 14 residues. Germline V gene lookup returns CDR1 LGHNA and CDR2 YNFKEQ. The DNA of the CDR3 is TGTGCCAGCAGCCCTACAGGGGGCCAAGAGACCCAGTACTTC. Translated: CASSPTGGQETQYF.

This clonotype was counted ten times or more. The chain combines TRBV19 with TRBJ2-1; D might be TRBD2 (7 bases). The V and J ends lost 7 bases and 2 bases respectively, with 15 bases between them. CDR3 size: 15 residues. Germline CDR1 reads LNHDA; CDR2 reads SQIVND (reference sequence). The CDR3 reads CASTIRGATYNEQFF. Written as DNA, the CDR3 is TGTGCCAGTACCATTCGGGGGGCCACCTACAATGAGCAGTTCTTC.

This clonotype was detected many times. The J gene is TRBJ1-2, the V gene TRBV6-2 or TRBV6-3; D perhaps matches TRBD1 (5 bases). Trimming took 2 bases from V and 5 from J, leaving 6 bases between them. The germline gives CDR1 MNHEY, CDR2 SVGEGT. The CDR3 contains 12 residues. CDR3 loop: CASSYGGYGYTF. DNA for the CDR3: TGTGCCAGCAGTTACGGGGGATATGGCTACACCTTC.